This T cell receptor (beta chain) derives from a study of blood T cells in healthy people across ages. The CDR3 extends over 15 amino acids. Germline-derived CDR1 and CDR2 are SGHRS and YFSETQ. This clonotype was seen only a few times. At one end, the junction sequence differs from germline, possibly due to a read error. It was with a sample-barcoded 5' primer and a J-beta primer mix that a second PCR of roughly 7 to 12 cycles was run. TCRdb passed the 5' RACE reads through MiXCR, listing each CDR3 protein once. The sample lists about 780,000 distinct CDR3 sequences; roughly 24% were seen once. These same data were also listed under a study on T cells of mothers and their children.

This sequence was found in a boy aged 5 to 17 in good health. The sequencing input was blood. The chain employs TRBV5-1 and TRBJ2-3; D might be TRBD1 (5 bases). The CDR3 spells CASSLEGRVPDTQYF. CDR3 in DNA: TGCGCCAGCAGCTTGGAAGGCAGGGTACCAGATACGCAGTACTTT.